This TCR beta chain was observed in a study of shared clonotypes between healthy human individuals (dated by TCRdb to the early 2020s). About the full investigation: Two women and a few men aged 18 to 49 years were included in the cohort. To increase sequencing depth and limit assay-specific biases, TCR repertoire library preparation and sequencing were carried out by different laboratories using diverse techniques. Per donor, leukapheresis produced somewhere between about 0.85 and 8.9 billion PBMCs. Blood TCR repertoires of 5 or 6 healthy adults were deeply sequenced to estimate repertoire size and the extent of clonotype sharing between individuals. For each donor, three plates each were used for CD4 naive and CD4 memory, two plates were used for CD8 naive, and one plate was used for CD8 memory. Broader findings and caveats from the paper: The genetic and exposure-history diversity represented was limited by the small number of donors. Across four donors, 4.5% to 6.5% of naive CD4, roughly 3.8% of naive CD8, 2.3% of memory CD4, and 0.4% of memory CD8 clonotypes were shared. Based on pairwise subsampling, the degree of clonotype sharing among donors was expected to be affected by sequencing depth. Even with the large sequencing depth, rarefaction of the sorted-subset datasets indicated that sequencing was incomplete. Naive subsets generally had larger estimated clonotype richness than memory subsets did. Higher generation probabilities were observed for clonotypes shared by all four sorted-subset donors than for non-shared clonotypes. Only blood was sampled, and tissue TCR repertoires likely differ from those in blood.

Healthy HIV-negative adults with no recently reported acute infections or vaccinations were included as donors. Only Caucasian adults living in Nashville, Tennessee, USA were represented among the donors. CD4+ T cells were enriched by magnetic negative selection; naive cells were then positively selected on CD45RA, and the negative fraction formed the memory subset. Blood was obtained by leukapheresis, after which PBMCs were separated by Ficoll-Histopaque density gradient centrifugation and cryopreserved in liquid nitrogen vapor phase. Analytical flow cytometry was used to check the purity and quantity of every magnetically sorted T cell population. Each sorted fraction had its genomic DNA isolated and then quantified by UV absorbance on a Nanodrop 2000c. Comment on this clone: The specificity of this receptor is unknown. Per-base qualities were not stored, and no clone one base away is much larger.

V is clipped by 8 bases and J by 4 bases, and the sequence between their germline boundaries is 20 bases long. The germline V gene supplies CDR1 SGHVS and CDR2 FQNEAQ. The CDR3 covers 15 residues, taking in both the cysteine and the phenylalanine. CDR3 DNA is the only sequence kept; it has 45 bases, read in frame from the first base. TCR CDR3 regions were amplified from genomic DNA by multiplex PCR using the deep immunoSEQ assay. Extracted genomic DNA from each cell subset was distributed evenly across all wells of several immunoSEQ 96-well plates, and each plate was treated as a replicate. For sorted subsets, roughly 200 ng of genomic DNA, equivalent to about 30,000 T cell genomes, went into each replicate PCR. Purified libraries were quantified with a Qubit 3.0 fluorometer, sized on a Bioanalyzer 2100, and re-quantified with the KAPA Library Quantification kit. Every immunoSEQ 96-well plate was sequenced on a dedicated single-read 150-cycle Illumina NextSeq 550 flow cell. The authors' analysis ran thus. Because only junctional sequences without quality scores were contained in the immunoSEQ output, filtering matching that applied to full-length reads could not be performed. Sequences were annotated with PyIR, a Python wrapper for IgBLAST v1.9, and V/J genes and CDR3 were assigned using IMGT germline references. Reads were removed for weak V/J assignments (E-value above 1e-6), missing CDR3, stop codons, out-of-frame junctions, or ambiguous translated residues. A V3J clonotype was defined by an identical inferred V gene, J gene, and CDR3 amino acid sequence. Percentage overlap between repertoires was computed as shared unique clonotypes divided by the size of the smaller repertoire. RTK rarefaction, the Chao1 estimator, and Recon v2.1 estimates of unobserved clonotypes were used to assess repertoire richness. Generation probabilities for all TCRbeta clonotypes obtained by the gDNA method from a handful of donors were computed using OLGA. The table comes from immuneACCESS by way of TCRdb, which keeps in-frame sequences with V and J called. Part of the clones is missing from these tables; in studies checked, under half for an unresolved V gene and the rest for unknown reasons. V, J and clone size were drawn from that table, and D and trimming were deduced from the DNA. This sample gives about 2.4 million clones in total; around nine tenths of them show up just once. The ten largest clonotypes hold 0.11% to 0.15% of the sample.

This TCR was recovered from a man between 18 and 35 years old in good health. Recombination joined TRBV7-8 with TRBJ2-5; the D match is possibly TRBD1 or TRBD2, with 6 bases aligned in each. The sample taken for sequencing was naive CD4+ T cells sorted from blood. Read against the paper, the sample's cell subset or site label means: CD45RA+ positively selected. The CDR3 region has the sequence CASLPPGRGLETQYF. The nucleotide sequence reads as follows: TGTGCCAGCCTTCCCCCGGGACGGGGGCTAGAGACCCAGTACTTC. The full variable domain, with segments outside the CDR3 supplied by the reference TRBV7-8 and TRBJ2-5 proteins, appears as GAGVSQSPRYKVAKRGQDVALRCDPISGHVSLFWYQQALGQGPEFLTYFQNEAQLDKSGLPSDRFFAERPEGSVSTLKIQRTQQEDSAVYLCASLPPGRGLETQYFGPGTRLLVL.